This TCR beta chain was identified during a study of blood T cell repertoires in COVID-19. Study in general: Whether acute or convalescent, the COVID-19 samples came from the United States, Italy and Spain.

As handled by the study authors: Amplified reference gene primers provided the basis for estimating nucleated cell counts. Generated by immunoSEQ multiplex PCR, the TCRdb table keeps only in-frame clones and is missing some. The V and J calls and clone size are taken from that table; D and trimming were inferred from the DNA. The table has some 260,000 clones, 65% to 85% seen once; the top ten hold around 3.6%. CDR1 is SGHTA, CDR2 FQGTGA, per germline. The CDR3 is made up of 15 amino acids. Between the trimmed V and J ends, which lost 0 bases and 4 bases, there was a span of 10 bases. This TCR was sampled from a woman between 40 and 55 years old with active or convalescent COVID-19. The genes are TRBV7-3 and TRBJ2-1, with D possibly TRBD2 on 5 matching bases. The sample comprised peripheral blood. The CDR3 sequence: CASSLTSTIYNEQFF. The CDR3 nucleotides are TGTGCCAGCAGCTTAACGTCGACTATTTACAATGAGCAGTTCTTC.